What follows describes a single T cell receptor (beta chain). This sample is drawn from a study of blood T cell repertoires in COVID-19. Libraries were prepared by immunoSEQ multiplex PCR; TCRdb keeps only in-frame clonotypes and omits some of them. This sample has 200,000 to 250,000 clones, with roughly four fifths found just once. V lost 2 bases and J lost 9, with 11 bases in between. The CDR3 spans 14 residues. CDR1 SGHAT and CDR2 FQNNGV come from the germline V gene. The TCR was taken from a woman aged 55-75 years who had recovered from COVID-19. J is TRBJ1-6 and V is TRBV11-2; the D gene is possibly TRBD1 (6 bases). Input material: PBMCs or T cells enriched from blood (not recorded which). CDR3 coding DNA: TGTGCCAGCAGCTTACAGGGGAACGTTTCACCCCTCCACTTT. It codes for CASSLQGNVSPLHF.